The 19 T cell receptor beta chains listed next were all sequenced from one sample in a study of blood T cell repertoires in COVID-19. The method was immunoSEQ multiplex PCR; TCRdb's version includes in-frame clones alone and lacks a portion of them. The data show a few hundred thousand clones, with less than 90% seen just once and about 4.9% held by the top ten. Sequenced sample: PBMCs or T cells enriched from blood (not recorded which). The receptors shown here come from a woman aged 45-59 years who had recovered from COVID-19.

This chain uses TRBV6-1 with TRBJ1-2; no reliable D call. V was clipped by 1 base and J by 5 bases, with 14 bases between them. Per the germline V gene, CDR1 is MNHNS and CDR2 is SASEGT. The CDR3 loop spans 15 amino acids. The CDR3 protein is CASSEGPQATYGYTF. For the CDR3, the DNA is TGTGCCAGCAGTGAAGGTCCCCAAGCCACTTATGGCTACACCTTC.

The V call is TRBV2, the J call TRBJ2-5, with D perhaps TRBD2 (6 bases). The V end was cut by 6 bases, the J end by 5 bases, with 19 bases between. The length of the CDR3 is 15 residues. The V gene's germline CDR1 is SNHLY and CDR2 FYNNEI. The CDR3 loop is CASSLDNSGRETQYF. The DNA for the CDR3 is TGTGCCAGCAGCCTAGACAATAGCGGTCGGGAGACCCAGTACTTC.

V gene TRBV30 combines with J gene TRBJ1-2; tentatively, D is TRBD1 (5 bases). From germline, CDR1 is GTSNPN and CDR2 SVGIG (reference sequence). The CDR3 contains 10 residues. V was trimmed by 5 bases and J by 6 bases, leaving 7 bases between them. CDR3 DNA sequence: TGTGCCTGGCTAGGGGATGGCTACACCTTC. It is translated as CAWLGDGYTF.

The V and J genes are TRBV27 and TRBJ2-4; TRBD1 matches at 10 bases. This CDR3 region has 13 residues. CDR1 is MNHEY and CDR2 is SMNVEV in the germline V gene (reference sequence). V lost 5 bases, J lost 8 bases, and 3 bases stayed unmatched. The CDR3 is CASSPGQGDIQYF. The CDR3 DNA sequence: TGTGCCAGCAGTCCCGGACAGGGGGACATTCAGTACTTC.

The J gene is TRBJ2-5, the V gene TRBV28; D is undetermined. The germline V gene encodes CDR1 MDHEN and CDR2 SYDVKM. The V and J ends lost 6 bases and 4 bases respectively, with 3 bases between them. The CDR3 extends over 10 amino acids. CDR3 protein: CASSGETQYF. CDR3 DNA: TGTGCCAGCAGCGGAGAGACCCAGTACTTC.

A single count supports this clone. The chain links TRBV13 to TRBJ2-5; D perhaps matches TRBD2 (5 bases). V dropped 5 bases and J dropped 7 bases, with 17 bases sitting between them. CDR1 is PRHDT and CDR2 is FYEKMQ in the germline V gene (reference sequence). The CDR3 totals 14 residues. The CDR3 bases are TGTGCCAGCAGCCCCACCGGGGTGGGCGGGACCCAGTACTTC. Its protein is CASSPTGVGGTQYF. The full variable domain, its missing parts supplied by reference TRBV13 and TRBJ2-5, is AAGVIQSPRHLIKEKRETATLKCYPIPRHDTVYWYQQGPGQDPQFLISFYEKMQSDKGSIPDRFSAQQFSDYHSELNMSSLELGDSALYFCASSPTGVGGTQYFGPGTRLLVL.

The chain combines TRBV5-6 with TRBJ2-7; unclear D gene. This CDR3 is 13 amino acids long. Germline assignment: CDR1 SGHDT and CDR2 YYEEEE. V dropped 1 base and J dropped 2 bases, with 7 bases sitting between them. For the CDR3, the DNA is TGTGCCAGCAGCTTGCCAGATACCTACGAGCAGTACTTC. Its translation: CASSLPDTYEQYF. Drawing the rest from reference TRBV5-6 and TRBJ2-7, the complete variable domain is DAGVTQSPTHLIKTRGQQVTLRCSPKSGHDTVSWYQQALGQGPQFIFQYYEEEERQRGNFPDRFSGHQFPNYSSELNVNALLLGDSALYLCASSLPDTYEQYFGPGTRLTVT.

The V call is TRBV28, the J call TRBJ2-7; TRBD2 is a possible D gene (6 bases). Germline CDR1 MDHEN, CDR2 SYDVKM. The CDR3 contains 15 residues. The V and J ends lost 3 bases and 3 bases respectively, with 15 bases between them. The CDR3 loop is CASSFGARGYYEQYF. In DNA form, the CDR3 reads TGTGCCAGCAGTTTCGGGGCGCGGGGTTACTACGAGCAGTACTTC.

The V call is TRBV28, the J call TRBJ2-2; D is perhaps TRBD1 (6 bases). The V gene lost 7 bases and the J gene lost 5 bases, with 20 bases spanning the gap. The CDR3 extends over 16 amino acids. CDR1 MDHEN and CDR2 SYDVKM come from the germline V gene. The CDR3 spells CASTSRGSWVTGELFF. DNA for the CDR3: TGTGCCAGCACCTCGAGGGGGTCGTGGGTTACCGGGGAGCTGTTTTTT.

This sequence joins TRBV4-1 and TRBJ2-7; no reliable D call. V was shortened by 1 base and J by 1 base, with 11 bases between the two germline ends. Per germline, CDR1 MGHRA and CDR2 YSYEKL. The CDR3 is 15 residues long. CDR3 nucleotide sequence: TGCGCCAGCAGCCAAGGTCTAGGTTTATCCTACGAGCAGTACTTC. It yields the protein CASSQGLGLSYEQYF.

This clone was counted between two and nine times. The V and J genes are TRBV10-1 and TRBJ1-1, with D maybe TRBD1 (5 bases). Deletions cut 7 bases from V and 1 base from J, with 10 bases between. The V gene's germline CDR1 is WNHNN and CDR2 SYGVQD (reference sequence). CDR3 length equals 13 residues. As DNA, the CDR3 is TGCGCCAGCACCTCGACAGCGAACACTGAAGCTTTCTTT. Residues: CASTSTANTEAFF.

The V call is TRBV9, the J call TRBJ2-1, with 9 bases fitting TRBD2. Germline V gives CDR1 SGDLS, CDR2 YYNGEE. With V trimmed by 0 bases and J by 6 bases, 4 bases remained unmatched. The CDR3 has 15 amino acids. The CDR3 coding sequence is TGTGCCAGCAGCGTAGGGACTAGCGCCGCCAATGAGCAGTTCTTC. Its translation: CASSVGTSAANEQFF.

This clone was seen only once. The genes are TRBV3-1 (or the pseudogene TRBV3-2) and TRBJ2-3; 10 nucleotides align to TRBD2. V was clipped by 7 bases and J by 1 base; unmatched bases: 8. The V gene's germline CDR1 is LGHDT and CDR2 YNNKEL (reference sequence). The CDR3 consists of 16 residues. The CDR3 sequence: CASTGRTSGGTDTQYF. CDR3 DNA sequence: TGTGCCAGCACCGGACGCACTAGCGGGGGCACAGATACGCAGTATTTT.

This chain connects TRBV7-2 to TRBJ1-2; 12 bases are shared with TRBD1. V lost 5 bases and J lost 7; bases outside the gene matches: 20. Germline assignment: CDR1 SGHTA and CDR2 FQGNSA. This CDR3 has 19 residues. The CDR3 protein is CASSRRIPGQGATARGYTF. The CDR3 DNA reads TGTGCCAGCAGCCGCCGTATCCCGGGACAGGGGGCGACTGCCCGTGGCTACACCTTC.

This chain links TRBV6-5 with TRBJ2-4; possible D gene TRBD1, 5 bases. Looked up from germline, CDR1 is MNHEY and CDR2 is SVGAGI. This CDR3 contains 14 residues. The V and J ends lost 8 bases and 4 bases respectively, with 15 bases between them. CDR3 protein: CASAQQGLKNIQYF. CDR3 in DNA: TGTGCCAGCGCGCAGCAGGGTCTTAAAAACATTCAGTACTTC.

This clone was picked up one time. The J gene is TRBJ2-7, the V gene TRBV1; TRBD1 is the table's D call and was not checked against the DNA. TRBV1 is classified as a pseudogene. The CDR3 loop spans 15 amino acids. This CDR3 is CTSSQKRDRSYEQYF. CDR3 in DNA: TGCACCAGCAGCCAAAAACGGGACAGGTCCTACGAGCAGTACTTC.

The chain combines TRBV6-2 or TRBV6-3 with TRBJ2-5, with D possibly matching TRBD2 (6 bases). CDR1 MNHEY and CDR2 SVGEGT come from the germline V gene. The CDR3 is made up of 16 amino acids. Trimming took 4 bases from V and 3 from J, leaving 18 bases between them. In DNA, the CDR3 is TGTGCCAGCAGTTCCCGGTGGGGGGATCCAAAAGAGACCCAGTACTTC. This sequence encodes CASSSRWGDPKETQYF.

J is TRBJ1-1 and V is TRBV5-4; a possible D gene is TRBD1 (5 bases). CDR1 and CDR2 (germline): SGHNT, YYREEE (reference sequence). V lost 4 bases and J lost 11, with 18 bases in between. This CDR3 spans 13 amino acids. The CDR3, as DNA: TGTGCCAGCAGCCTCCGGGACTACCAAGGGGCTTTCTTT. Its translation is CASSLRDYQGAFF. The whole variable domain, remainder taken from reference TRBV5-4 and TRBJ1-1, is ETGVTQSPTHLIKTRGQQVTLRCSSQSGHNTVSWYQQALGQGPQFIFQYYREEENGRGNFPPRFSGLQFPNYSSELNVNALELDDSALYLCASSLRDYQGAFFGQGTRLTVV.

In this sample, this clone turned up once. The V gene is TRBV5-6, the J gene TRBJ1-2, with TRBD1 matching 10 bases. This CDR3 has 15 residues. CDR1 SGHDT and CDR2 YYEEEE come from the germline V gene. V gave up 4 bases and J gave up 2 bases; unmatched junction bases: 5. CDR3 DNA sequence: TGTGCCAGCAGCCCAGGGACAGGGGAAAACTATGGCTACACCTTC. This sequence encodes CASSPGTGENYGYTF.